Following are 20 T cell receptor beta chains from one sample sequenced in a study of cytomegalovirus exposure and HLA in healthy donors listed by TCRdb under 2017. The method behind the library was the immunoSEQ multiplex PCR assay. For the multiplex PCR, a mixture combining 60 forward primers for TCR Vbeta segments and 13 reverse primers for TCR Jbeta segments was used. The clones in this table, taken by TCRdb from immuneACCESS, are in-frame only. Not every clone is retained; where verified, under half of the shortfall comes from an unresolved V gene, and the cause of the rest is unknown. Counted in this sample were 110,000 to 150,000 clones; about a tenth of them appeared once. Of the sample, about 1.7% falls within the top ten clones. Sequencing used PBMCs. Every receptor here comes from a male donor in good health and CMV-seronegative.

There are a few counts of this clone. The chain joins TRBV4-3 to TRBJ2-7, with D perhaps TRBD1 (6 bases). Deletions cut 0 bases from V and 3 bases from J, with 15 bases between. The CDR3 is made up of 16 amino acids. The germline gives CDR1 LGHNA, CDR2 YSLEER. CDR3 in amino acids: CASSQDPGQGNYEQYF. DNA for the CDR3: TGCGCCAGCAGCCAAGATCCAGGTCAGGGGAACTACGAGCAGTACTTC.

The chain carries TRBV4-3 and TRBJ1-2, with D hard to call. Per the germline V gene, CDR1 is LGHNA and CDR2 is YSLEER. This CDR3 has 15 residues. V lost 0 bases and J 5 bases, leaving 13 bases between the germline ends. The CDR3: CASSQEAGTLYGYTF. CDR3 coding DNA: TGCGCCAGCAGCCAAGAGGCAGGAACCCTTTATGGCTACACCTTC.

This clone was seen a handful of times. The rearrangement joins TRBV28 to TRBJ1-2; TRBD1 might be the D (6 bases). CDR1 is MDHEN, CDR2 SYDVKM, per germline. The CDR3 spans 13 residues. Trimming pared 6 bases from V and 4 bases from J, leaving 12 bases between. The CDR3: CASSPGQRYGYTF. The CDR3 region has the DNA TGTGCCAGCAGCCCCGGACAGCGCTATGGCTACACCTTC.

The sample holds a few counts of this clone. This chain links TRBV19 with TRBJ1-1, with TRBD1 matching 8 bases. Germline values: CDR1 LNHDA, CDR2 SQIVND (reference sequence). The CDR3 totals 16 residues. V shed 7 bases, J shed 3 bases, and the junction held 13 bases outside the gene matches. CDR3 bases: TGTGCCAGTAAGGACAGGGCGGTTTATGGGTACACTGAAGCTTTCTTT. As protein: CASKDRAVYGYTEAFF. Full variable domain (missing parts from reference TRBV19 and TRBJ1-1): DGGITQSPKYLFRKEGQNVTLSCEQNLNHDAMYWYRQDPGQGLRLIYYSQIVNDFQKGDIAEGYSVSREKKESFPLTVTSAQKNPTAFYLCASKDRAVYGYTEAFFGQGTRLTVV.

The chain employs TRBV6-5 and TRBJ1-1; 9 nucleotides align to TRBD1. The germline CDR1 and CDR2 sequences are MNHEY and SVGAGI. The V and J ends lost 6 bases and 5 bases, in that order; junction bases with no gene match: 4. This CDR3 is built from 13 residues. CDR3 bases: TGTGCCAGCAGGACAGGGGGAGGTACTGAAGCTTTCTTT. It specifies CASRTGGGTEAFF.

CDR3 amino acids: CASSRTSHKVANEKLFF. The CDR3 nucleotides read TGCGCCAGCAGCCGAACCTCCCATAAAGTAGCTAATGAAAAACTGTTTTTT. This chain joins TRBV4-3 and TRBJ1-4; D gene uncertain. The germline CDR1 and CDR2 sequences are LGHNA and YSLEER. With 4 bases removed from V and 3 bases from J, the gap between germline ends came to 18 bases. There are 17 residues in the CDR3.

V is TRBV4-1 and J is TRBJ1-1; TRBD1 matches at 8 bases. Per germline, CDR1 MGHRA and CDR2 YSYEKL. The CDR3 loop spans 17 amino acids. Trimming at V came to 0 bases and at J to 0 bases, leaving 6 bases not matched to a gene. In DNA, the CDR3 is TGCGCCAGCAGCCAAGAGTTCCAGGGGGCGTTGAACACTGAAGCTTTCTTT. Its protein product is CASSQEFQGALNTEAFF.

The CDR3 nucleotides are TGTGCCAGCACCGGACAGGGGATCCGCACCGGGGAGCTGTTTTTT. Translation: CASTGQGIRTGELFF. The rearrangement joins TRBV2 to TRBJ2-2, with 9 bases aligning to TRBD1. After removal of 7 bases from V and 4 bases from J, the junction contained 7 bases not matched to a gene. The CDR3 spans 15 residues. The germline gives CDR1 SNHLY, CDR2 FYNNEI.

The sample holds a few counts of this clone. Other DNA sequences in the sample encode the same CDR3. V and J are TRBV10-3 and TRBJ1-2; D is unresolved. This CDR3 spans 13 amino acids. Germline V gene lookup returns CDR1 ENHRY and CDR2 SYGVKD. Trimming removed 4 bases at V and 2 bases at J, with 8 bases between. The CDR3 nucleotides are TGTGCCATCAGTGCCGGCGGAAACTATGGCTACACCTTC. Its protein is CAISAGGNYGYTF.

The chain couples TRBV2 to TRBJ1-5; the match to TRBD1 covers 7 bases. This CDR3 is 16 amino acids long. Germline CDR1 is SNHLY and CDR2 is FYNNEI. Trimming took 6 bases from V and 0 from J; bases not matched to a gene: 8. The CDR3 region is CASRERTGISNQPQHF. The CDR3 DNA follows: TGTGCCAGCAGAGAACGGACAGGAATTAGCAATCAGCCCCAGCATTTT.

The CDR3 reads CASSPSDATALTGELFF. The CDR3 DNA reads as TGTGCCAGCTCACCATCGGACGCGACAGCTCTTACCGGGGAGCTGTTTTTT. V gene TRBV18 combines with J gene TRBJ2-2, with D possibly TRBD1 on 5 matching bases. Germline lookup yields CDR1 KGHSH and CDR2 LQKENI. Trimming left V 2 bases short and J 5 bases short, with 18 bases between. The CDR3 length is 17 residues.

This clone was observed a handful of times. V is TRBV9 and J is TRBJ2-7; 8 bases map to TRBD1. Germline V lookup: CDR1 SGDLS, CDR2 YYNGEE. The CDR3 loop spans 15 amino acids. Unmatched junction bases numbered 4, after V lost 0 bases and J lost 2 bases. In DNA form, the CDR3 reads TGTGCCAGCAGCGTAGCGGCAGGGGGCCCCTACGAGCAGTACTTC. Translated: CASSVAAGGPYEQYF.

The genes are TRBV4-1 and TRBJ1-2; D gene uncertain. Looked up from germline, CDR1 is MGHRA and CDR2 is YSYEKL. The CDR3 covers 16 residues. The V end was cut by 4 bases, the J end by 5 bases, with 20 bases between. DNA for the CDR3: TGCGCCAGCAGCCCGAACCCAAAGGCGGAATCATATGGCTACACCTTC. Residues: CASSPNPKAESYGYTF.

This clone was observed a handful of times. The chain combines TRBV5-1 with TRBJ2-7; TRBD1 is a possible D gene (5 bases). Trimming pared 4 bases from V and 4 bases from J, leaving 15 bases between. The length of the CDR3 is 14 residues. Germline lookup yields CDR1 SGHRS and CDR2 YFSETQ. The DNA of the CDR3 is TGCGCCAGCAGCGTACAGGATGGATCTTACGAGCAGTACTTC. Encoded protein: CASSVQDGSYEQYF. The whole variable domain, remainder taken from reference TRBV5-1 and TRBJ2-7, is KAGVTQTPRYLIKTRGQQVTLSCSPISGHRSVSWYQQTPGQGLQFLFEYFSETQRNKGNFPGRFSGRQFSNSRSEMNVSTLELGDSALYLCASSVQDGSYEQYFGPGTRLTVT.

This clone was counted only a few times. The chain employs TRBV5-1 and TRBJ2-5; weak D call: TRBD2 (6 bases). The V gene's germline CDR1 is SGHRS and CDR2 YFSETQ. V shed 4 bases and J shed 5 bases, with 18 bases lying between them. This CDR3 region has 15 residues. The CDR3 region is CASSRREGGVETQYF. CDR3 nucleotide sequence: TGCGCCAGCAGCCGCCGCGAGGGCGGGGTGGAGACCCAGTACTTC.

This clone turned up a few times. The CDR3: CASSAGQGGSGANVLTF. The CDR3 DNA is TGTGCCAGCAGCGCCGGGCAGGGAGGTTCTGGGGCCAACGTCCTGACTTTC. The rearrangement uses TRBV7-3 and TRBJ2-6; perhaps TRBD2 as D (6 bases). V dropped 5 bases and J dropped 1 base, with 15 bases sitting between them. Germline V gives CDR1 SGHTA, CDR2 FQGTGA. There are 17 residues in the CDR3.

This rearrangement joins TRBV7-2 to TRBJ1-1, with TRBD1 matching over 7 bases. J gave up 3 bases and V 1 base, and 2 bases lay outside the gene matches. This CDR3 has 14 amino acids. Germline V gene sequence: CDR1 SGHTA, CDR2 FQGNSA. The CDR3 nucleotides are TGTGCCAGCAGCTTAGGCAGGGGGTACACTGAAGCTTTCTTT. Its translation: CASSLGRGYTEAFF.

The genes are TRBV5-1 and TRBJ2-7, with D possibly matching TRBD1 (6 bases). Germline CDR1 reads SGHRS; CDR2 reads YFSETQ. The ends were cut back, 9 bases at V and 3 bases at J, with 16 bases in the middle. The CDR3 totals 13 residues. The CDR3 here is CATRPGESYEQYF. The CDR3 DNA is TGCGCCACCCGCCCAGGGGAAAGCTACGAGCAGTACTTC. The full variable domain, rest sourced from reference TRBV5-1 and TRBJ2-7, is KAGVTQTPRYLIKTRGQQVTLSCSPISGHRSVSWYQQTPGQGLQFLFEYFSETQRNKGNFPGRFSGRQFSNSRSEMNVSTLELGDSALYLCATRPGESYEQYFGPGTRLTVT.

The chain links TRBV7-9 to TRBJ1-2, with a weak D call TRBD1 (5 bases). CDR3 size: 15 residues. With 5 bases removed from V and 2 bases from J, the gap between germline ends came to 15 bases. Germline lookup yields CDR1 SEHNR and CDR2 FQNEAQ (reference sequence). This CDR3 reads CASSRRDSQNYGYTF. In DNA form, the CDR3 reads TGTGCCAGCAGCCGTCGGGACTCCCAAAACTATGGCTACACCTTC.

The rearrangement joins TRBV7-9 to TRBJ2-7, with 9 positions matching TRBD2. CDR1 and CDR2 (germline): SEHNR, FQNEAQ (reference sequence). The CDR3 covers 13 residues. V lost 5 bases to trimming and J lost 11 bases; unmatched junction nucleotides: 10. The CDR3 loop reads CASSEPGTSREYF. DNA for the CDR3: TGTGCCAGCAGCGAGCCCGGGACTAGCCGAGAGTACTTC.